This T cell receptor (beta chain) was sequenced for a study of blood T cell repertoires in COVID-19. This CDR3 is 16 amino acids long. Germline CDR1 and CDR2: MDHEN and SYDVKM. V lost 2 bases to trimming and J lost 3 bases; unmatched junction nucleotides: 9. As handled by the study authors: Amplification of reference gene primers was used by the study to estimate nucleated cell counts. Clones were sequenced by immunoSEQ multiplex PCR, and TCRdb holds only the in-frame ones, with some missing. D and trimming come from the DNA, and the V and J calls and clone size come from that table. The top ten hold about 6% of the sample, which has some 190,000 clones, roughly 83% seen once.

The chain combines TRBV28 with TRBJ1-2; TRBD1 matches 7 bases. The source is a man between 35 and 55 years old with acute COVID-19. Material for sequencing was PBMCs or T cells enriched from blood (not recorded which). In DNA form, the CDR3 reads TGTGCCAGCAGTTTAATAAACAGGGGTCTGGACTATGGCTACACCTTC. It codes for CASSLINRGLDYGYTF.